These T cell receptor beta chains were read from a single sample in a study of cytotoxic CD8 clonotypes in ibrutinib-treated CLL. Method: immunoSEQ multiplex PCR; TCRdb's copy keeps in-frame clones and lacks some. The table has over 110,000 clones, under 95% seen once. The sample in question was PBMCs, obtained after 12 months of ibrutinib treatment. These receptors were obtained from a human donor with chronic lymphocytic leukemia. The CDR3 runs from the conserved cysteine through the conserved F or W. Fields, in order: clone size, CDR3 length, D gene, J gene, V gene, CDR3 protein, CDR3 DNA. A D gene is named only where the DNA matches it firmly. Not all rows give a size; the values are once, few, many and, for expanded clones, a class.

.,14,.,TRBJ2-1,TRBV6-6,CASSYFQDGREQFF,TGTGCCAGCAGTTACTTTCAAGATGGACGTGAGCAGTTCTTC
.,13,TRBD2,TRBJ2-2,TRBV29-1,CSVLAGDVGELFF,TGCAGCGTTCTAGCGGGAGATGTCGGGGAGCTGTTTTTT
.,15,.,TRBJ1-1,TRBV28,CASSFGSDPNTEAFF,TGTGCCAGCAGTTTTGGATCGGATCCGAACACTGAAGCTTTCTTT
.,15,.,TRBJ2-1,TRBV7-2,CASSLFTRNGNEQFF,TGTGCCAGCAGCCTATTTACTAGAAACGGCAATGAGCAGTTCTTC
.,18,TRBD1,TRBJ2-4,TRBV10-3,CAISEWQGTEVAKNIQYF,TGTGCCATCAGTGAGTGGCAGGGGACAGAAGTAGCCAAAAACATTCAGTACTTC
.,15,.,TRBJ1-5,TRBV28,CASTPRAGGNQPQHF,TGTGCCAGCACCCCACGGGCGGGGGGCAATCAGCCCCAGCATTTT
.,14,.,TRBJ2-5,TRBV25-1,CASSEYREQETQYF,TGTGCCAGCAGTGAATACAGGGAACAAGAGACCCAGTACTTC
.,13,.,TRBJ1-1,TRBV6-1,CASSIHRDTEAFF,TGTGCCAGCAGTATCCACAGAGACACTGAAGCTTTCTTT
once,17,TRBD2,TRBJ2-3,TRBV5-6,CASSLGTSGSKADTQYF,TGTGCCAGCAGCTTGGGGACTAGCGGGAGTAAGGCAGATACGCAGTATTTT
.,13,TRBD1,TRBJ1-2,TRBV2,CASSEVRGYGYTF,TGTGCCAGCAGTGAAGTCAGGGGGTATGGCTACACCTTC
.,14,.,TRBJ2-1,TRBV28,CASSVDFTYNEQFF,TGTGCCAGCAGCGTGGACTTTACCTACAATGAGCAGTTCTTC
.,14,.,TRBJ2-7,TRBV27,CASSLGGAPYEQYF,TGTGCCAGCAGTTTAGGGGGGGCCCCTTACGAGCAGTACTTC
.,16,.,TRBJ2-2,TRBV18,CASSPRGEGGTGELFF,TGTGCCAGCTCACCACGAGGGGAAGGTGGAACCGGGGAGCTGTTTTTT
.,11,.,TRBJ1-2,TRBV14,CASSNYGGYTF,TGTGCCAGCAGTAACTATGGTGGCTACACCTTC
.,14,TRBD2,TRBJ2-1,TRBV18,CASSPSGLEYEQFF,TGTGCCAGCTCACCATCGGGACTAGAGTATGAGCAGTTCTTC
.,15,TRBD2,TRBJ2-5,TRBV11-3,CASSSGTSAQETQYF,TGTGCCAGCAGCTCCGGGACTAGCGCTCAAGAGACCCAGTACTTC
.,15,.,TRBJ1-2,TRBV7-2,CASSLEGVGYYGYTF,TGTGCCAGCAGCTTAGAGGGGGTTGGGTACTATGGCTACACCTTC
.,14,TRBD2,TRBJ2-1,TRBV6-6,CASISSGKNNEQFF,TGTGCCAGCATTTCTAGCGGGAAAAACAATGAGCAGTTCTTC
.,13,TRBD1,TRBJ1-6,TRBV6-5,CASSQGGGSPLHF,TGTGCCAGCAGCCAGGGGGGGGGTTCACCCCTCCACTTT
.,17,.,TRBJ2-3,TRBV18,CASSPRDSDRSTDTQYF,TGTGCCAGCTCACCACGAGACTCTGACCGGAGCACAGATACGCAGTATTTT
.,16,TRBD1,TRBJ1-2,TRBV2,CASSGGQGRKNYGYTF,TGTGCCAGCAGTGGGGGACAGGGGAGGAAGAACTATGGCTACACCTTC
once,14,.,TRBJ1-1,TRBV28,CASSLVRRSGEAFF,TGTGCCAGCAGTTTAGTTAGGAGGTCCGGTGAAGCTTTCTTT
.,14,.,TRBJ2-7,TRBV9,CASSPQGTSYEQYF,TGTGCCAGCAGCCCCCAAGGGACCTCCTACGAGCAGTACTTC
.,12,.,TRBJ1-5,TRBV29-1,CSVAQGSQPQHF,TGCAGCGTTGCTCAGGGGAGTCAGCCCCAGCATTTT
once,15,TRBD2,TRBJ2-3,TRBV5-1,CASSLVQRDADTQYF,TGCGCCAGCAGCTTGGTTCAGCGGGACGCAGATACGCAGTATTTT
.,15,TRBD1,TRBJ2-4,TRBV11-2,CATAQGAVAKNIQYF,TGTGCCACTGCGCAGGGGGCGGTAGCCAAAAACATTCAGTACTTC
.,14,.,TRBJ1-1,TRBV19,CASSIGGRTPEAFF,TGTGCCAGTAGTATAGGGGGGCGAACCCCTGAAGCTTTCTTT
.,13,.,TRBJ1-1,TRBV7-3,CASSLSLRAEAFF,TGTGCCAGCAGCTTAAGTCTCCGCGCTGAAGCTTTCTTT
.,13,TRBD1,TRBJ2-5,TRBV19,CASTGQGEETQYF,TGTGCCAGTACCGGACAGGGTGAAGAGACCCAGTACTTC
once,15,.,TRBJ2-6,TRBV27,CASSLEGVGANVLTF,TGTGCCAGCAGTTTAGAAGGGGTTGGGGCCAACGTCCTGACTTTC
.,15,TRBD1,TRBJ2-3,TRBV28,CASSSRDRGTDTQYF,TGTGCCAGCAGTTCCCGGGACAGGGGCACAGATACGCAGTATTTT
.,14,.,TRBJ2-3,TRBV27,CASTTPRSTDTQYF,TGTGCCAGCACGACCCCCCGGAGCACAGATACGCAGTATTTT
few,13,.,TRBJ2-7,TRBV4-2,CASSRDLPYEQYF,TGTGCCAGCAGCCGGGACTTGCCATACGAGCAGTACTTC
.,18,TRBD1,TRBJ2-7,TRBV4-1,CASSQNFGPGQGYYEQYF,TGCGCCAGCAGCCAAAACTTTGGCCCGGGACAGGGATACTACGAGCAGTACTTC
.,15,TRBD2,TRBJ2-1,TRBV19,CASSILAGGPNEQFF,TGTGCCAGTAGTATACTAGCGGGAGGGCCCAATGAGCAGTTCTTC
.,16,.,TRBJ1-3,TRBV9,CASSVGAATIGNTIYF,TGTGCCAGCAGCGTAGGGGCGGCGACTATAGGAAACACCATATATTTT
.,14,.,TRBJ2-3,TRBV7-6,CASSLVGSTDTQYF,TGTGCCAGCAGCTTAGTGGGTAGCACAGATACGCAGTATTTT
.,13,.,TRBJ1-5,TRBV18,CASSPALYQPQHF,TGTGCCAGCTCACCAGCGCTCTATCAGCCCCAGCATTTT
.,13,.,TRBJ2-4,TRBV14,CASSQDGQDIQYF,TGTGCCAGCAGCCAAGATGGCCAGGACATTCAGTACTTC
.,16,TRBD1,TRBJ1-3,TRBV19,CASSLVAGGTGNTIYF,TGTGCCAGTAGTCTGGTTGCAGGGGGTACTGGAAACACCATATATTTT
.,15,.,TRBJ2-1,TRBV27,CASSQQRAPYNEQFF,TGTGCCAGCAGCCAACAGAGGGCCCCCTACAATGAGCAGTTCTTC
.,13,.,TRBJ1-1,TRBV2,CASSGAGNTEAFF,TGTGCCAGCAGTGGGGCAGGGAACACTGAAGCTTTCTTT
.,11,TRBD1,TRBJ1-1,TRBV7-9,CATGTGGFPFF,TGTGCCACTGGGACAGGGGGATTTCCTTTCTTT
.,13,TRBD1,TRBJ2-7,TRBV7-3,CASSSGQGDEQYF,TGTGCCAGCAGCTCCGGACAGGGTGATGAGCAGTACTTC
.,15,TRBD2,TRBJ2-3,TRBV6-6,CASSRLAGGVDTQYF,TGTGCCAGCAGCCGACTAGCGGGAGGGGTAGATACGCAGTATTTT
.,13,.,TRBJ2-2,TRBV29-1,CSVDPRNTGELFF,TGCAGCGTTGATCCGAGGAACACCGGGGAGCTGTTTTTT
.,14,TRBD1,TRBJ1-1,TRBV7-9,CASSRGQLNTEAFF,TGTGCCAGCAGCCGGGGACAGTTGAACACTGAAGCTTTCTTT
.,12,.,TRBJ2-1,TRBV5-1,CASSLIRDKQFF,TGCGCCAGCAGCTTGATCCGGGATAAGCAGTTCTTC
once,14,TRBD2,TRBJ2-1,TRBV11-3,CASRSDGRAPEQFF,TGTGCCAGCAGGAGTGACGGGAGGGCCCCTGAGCAGTTCTTC
.,10,.,TRBJ2-7,TRBV20-1,CSARRGEQYF,TGCAGTGCTAGAAGGGGCGAACAGTACTTC
.,13,.,TRBJ2-7,TRBV18,CASSLLSSYEQYF,TGTGCCAGCTCACTCTTGAGCTCCTACGAGCAGTACTTC
.,15,.,TRBJ1-2,TRBV19,CASSISGTRSYGYTF,TGTGCCAGTAGTATAAGCGGAACTCGTTCATATGGCTACACCTTC
.,15,.,TRBJ1-2,TRBV11-2,CASSLERQAHYGYTF,TGTGCCAGCAGCCTAGAAAGACAAGCCCACTATGGCTACACCTTC
.,14,.,TRBJ1-2,TRBV28,CASSLGYPPTVYTF,TGTGCCAGCAGTTTAGGCTATCCCCCGACGGTTTACACCTTC
.,12,.,TRBJ1-1,TRBV7-3,CASSPYGGRAFF,TGTGCCAGCAGCCCCTACGGGGGGCGAGCTTTCTTT
.,14,.,TRBJ1-5,TRBV28,CASSLLGFDQPQHF,TGTGCCAGCAGTTTATTGGGTTTTGATCAGCCCCAGCATTTT
.,12,.,TRBJ1-2,TRBV29-1,CSVHLGFYGYTF,TGCAGCGTTCATTTAGGGTTCTATGGCTACACCTTC
.,17,TRBD1,TRBJ1-1,TRBV9,CASSVEGQGAGTTEAFF,TGTGCCAGCAGCGTAGAGGGACAGGGGGCTGGTACCACTGAAGCTTTCTTT
.,15,TRBD1,TRBJ1-4,TRBV5-8,CASSKGGGYDEKLFF,TGTGCCAGCAGCAAGGGAGGGGGCTATGACGAAAAACTGTTTTTT
.,12,.,TRBJ1-2,TRBV7-9,CASSLAPEGYTF,TGTGCCAGCAGCTTAGCCCCGGAGGGCTACACCTTC